Below, 10 T cell receptor beta chains from the same sample are listed, as sequenced in a study of chronic HIV infection and antiretroviral therapy. TCRdb re-derived calls from the 5' RACE reads in MiXCR, one entry per CDR3 protein. Of over 40,000 distinct CDR3 sequences listed, under 20% are singletons. Sequenced input: peripheral blood. These receptors originate from an adult who had HIV and had not received antiretroviral therapy, or was an uninfected healthy control (not recorded which).

The chain links TRBV24-1 to TRBJ2-1; 8 positions agree with TRBD1. Per germline, CDR1 KGHDR and CDR2 SFDVKD. The V gene end was trimmed by 3 bases and the J gene end by 8 bases; junction bases not matched to a gene: 5. CDR3 size: 14 residues. CDR3 nucleotide sequence: TGTGCCACCAGTGATGGACAGGGTTTGGATGAGCAGTTCTTC. This codes for CATSDGQGLDEQFF.

V usage is TRBV6-2 or TRBV6-3 and J usage is TRBJ2-1; 11 bases line up with TRBD2. There are 16 residues in the CDR3. V lost 6 bases to trimming and J lost 2 bases; unmatched junction nucleotides: 6. Germline V gives CDR1 MNHEY, CDR2 SVGEGT. The CDR3 coding sequence is TGTGCCAGCAGACCCGATAGCGGGAGGGCCTACAATGAGCAGTTCTTC. Translated: CASRPDSGRAYNEQFF.

This clonotype was counted between two and nine times. The chain couples TRBV7-7 to TRBJ2-5; no clear D. Per the germline V gene, CDR1 is SSHAT and CDR2 is FNYEAQ (reference sequence). Trimming removed 11 bases at V and 5 bases at J, with 18 bases between. The CDR3 is 13 residues long. CDR3 residues: CAVSMPGMETQYF. The CDR3, as DNA: TGTGCCGTATCTATGCCGGGCATGGAGACCCAGTACTTC. The full variable domain, completed using reference TRBV7-7 and TRBJ2-5, is GAGVSQSPRYKVTKRGQDVTLRCDPISSHATLYWYQQALGQGPEFLTYFNYEAQPDKSGLPSDRFSAERPEGSISTLTIQRTEQRDSAMYRCAVSMPGMETQYFGPGTRLLVL.

The V call is TRBV5-1, the J call TRBJ2-1; TRBD2 matches at 12 bases. This CDR3 contains 16 residues. Germline values: CDR1 SGHRS, CDR2 YFSETQ. V dropped 4 bases and J dropped 9; count of bases not matched to a gene: 11. CDR3 sequence: CASSTPSGRAGGEQFF. The CDR3 nucleotides are TGCGCCAGCAGCACCCCTAGCGGGAGGGCGGGCGGTGAGCAGTTCTTC. Combining the CDR3 with reference TRBV5-1 and TRBJ2-1 gives the whole variable domain KAGVTQTPRYLIKTRGQQVTLSCSPISGHRSVSWYQQTPGQGLQFLFEYFSETQRNKGNFPGRFSGRQFSNSRSEMNVSTLELGDSALYLCASSTPSGRAGGEQFFGPGTRLTVL.

The sample holds a few counts of this clonotype. The chain is built from TRBV28 and TRBJ1-1, with D maybe TRBD1 (5 bases). The length of the CDR3 is 15 residues. The germline V gene has CDR1 MDHEN and CDR2 SYDVKM. The V end was cut by 6 bases, the J end by 0 bases, with 14 bases between. DNA of the CDR3: TGTGCCAGCAGAATTCGAATGGGGGTGAACACTGAAGCTTTCTTT. Protein product: CASRIRMGVNTEAFF.

The genes are TRBV3-1 and TRBJ2-1; 9 bases line up with TRBD2. The trim removed 6 bases at V and 0 bases at J, leaving 6 bases unmatched. Germline lookup yields CDR1 LGHDT and CDR2 YNNKEL (reference sequence). This CDR3 region has 16 residues. In nucleotides, the CDR3 is TGTGCCAGCAGTAAGACTAGCGGAAGCTCCTACAATGAGCAGTTCTTC. Amino acids: CASSKTSGSSYNEQFF.

This clonotype was counted between two and nine times. The J gene is TRBJ2-3, the V gene TRBV7-3; D is possibly TRBD1 (6 bases). Germline V gene data show CDR1 as SGHTA and CDR2 as FQGTGA. The CDR3 length is 14 residues. V lost 5 bases, J lost 2 bases, and 11 bases lay in between. CDR3 sequence reads: CASSLGGPTDTQYF. As DNA, the CDR3 is TGTGCCAGCAGCCTAGGGGGACCCACAGATACGCAGTATTTT.

This clonotype was seen a handful of times. The rearrangement uses TRBV5-1 and TRBJ2-6; weak D call: TRBD2 (6 bases). The ends were cut back, 5 bases at V and 2 bases at J, with 17 bases in the middle. In germline, CDR1 is SGHRS, CDR2 YFSETQ. The CDR3 runs 17 residues. The CDR3 region is CASRPGRETAGANVLTF. In DNA form, the CDR3 reads TGCGCCAGCAGACCCGGACGGGAGACTGCTGGGGCCAACGTCCTGACTTTC. Based on the CDR3 plus reference TRBV5-1 and TRBJ2-6, the full variable domain is KAGVTQTPRYLIKTRGQQVTLSCSPISGHRSVSWYQQTPGQGLQFLFEYFSETQRNKGNFPGRFSGRQFSNSRSEMNVSTLELGDSALYLCASRPGRETAGANVLTFGAGSRLTVL.

The chain uses TRBV29-1 and TRBJ1-1, with D maybe TRBD1 (5 bases). CDR1 is SQVTM and CDR2 is ANQGSEA in the germline V gene. V was clipped by 2 bases and J by 1 base, with 11 bases between them. The CDR3 runs 14 residues. CDR3: CSVERQLSNTEAFF. Written as DNA, the CDR3 is TGCAGCGTTGAAAGACAGCTTTCGAACACTGAAGCTTTCTTT.

The gene calls are TRBV28 and TRBJ2-5; a weak D match, TRBD2 (6 bases). This CDR3 comprises 15 residues. V was shortened by 3 bases and J by 1 base, with 12 bases between the two germline ends. CDR1 is MDHEN, CDR2 SYDVKM, per germline. For the CDR3, the DNA is TGTGCCAGCAGTTTCCCCCAGGGACTCCAAGAGACCCAGTACTTC. This sequence encodes CASSFPQGLQETQYF. The full variable domain, in which reference TRBV28 and TRBJ2-5 provide the parts outside the CDR3, is DVKVTQSSRYLVKRTGEKVFLECVQDMDHENMFWYRQDPGLGLRLIYFSYDVKMKEKGDIPEGYSVSREKKERFSLILESASTNQTSMYLCASSFPQGLQETQYFGPGTRLLVL.